Listed below are T cell receptor beta chains from one sample, sequenced in a study of CD8+ T cells in alopecia areata. This table comes from immunoSEQ multiplex PCR, and its TCRdb copy is limited to in-frame clones, with some not included. The sample holds fewer than 250,000 clones, approximately 57% seen once. The starting material was CD4+ T cells sorted from blood, obtained at week 24, from a patient treated with tofacitinib. These receptors all come from a human donor with alopecia areata. CDR3s include the opening cysteine and the closing phenylalanine or tryptophan. The order of the fields is J gene, D gene, clone size, V gene, CDR3 DNA, CDR3 protein. The D gene is left open where the match is weak. Not every row has a clone size; where given, it reads once, few, many or a size class.

TRBJ1-5	.	.	TRBV6-6	TGTGCCAGCAGTTCCGCGACAGGTAATCAGCCCCAGCATTTT	CASSSATGNQPQHF
TRBJ1-1	TRBD1	once	TRBV29-1	TGCAGCGTCGGGGGTTTACAGGGGTTTACCATGAACACTGAAGCTTTCTTT	CSVGGLQGFTMNTEAFF
TRBJ2-7	.	.	TRBV5-6	TGTGCCAGCAGCTTGGACAGGGCCTACGAGCAGTACTTC	CASSLDRAYEQYF
TRBJ2-6	.	few	TRBV19	TGTGCCAGTAGTTCTCAGGTAGCTGGGGCCAACGTCCTGACTTTC	CASSSQVAGANVLTF
TRBJ2-7	.	.	TRBV30	TGTGCCTGGAGTGTCTCCAGCTACGAGCAGTACTTC	CAWSVSSYEQYF
TRBJ1-6	TRBD1	.	TRBV25-1	TGTGCCAGCAGTGAAACCGGGACAGGGTTCGTCTCACCCCTCCACTTT	CASSETGTGFVSPLHF
TRBJ1-5	.	.	TRBV29-1	TGCAGCGTTGCGGGTGTCAGCAATCAGCCCCAGCATTTT	CSVAGVSNQPQHF
TRBJ1-2	TRBD1	few	TRBV18	TGTGCCAGCTCACGGGACAGGGGCAACTATGGCTACACCTTC	CASSRDRGNYGYTF
TRBJ2-5	.	.	TRBV5-1	TGCGCCAGCAGCGCCCAGGGGCGTAGCGAGACCCAGTACTTC	CASSAQGRSETQYF
TRBJ1-2	.	.	TRBV6-6	TGTGCCAGCAGTCACCAAGAGAATGGCTACACCTTC	CASSHQENGYTF
TRBJ2-6	.	.	TRBV30	TGTGCCTGGAGTGGACAGTTCCCTGGGGCCAACGTCCTGACTTTC	CAWSGQFPGANVLTF
TRBJ2-7	.	many	TRBV6-6	TGTGCCAGCAGTCAAACACAGGGTTCCGGCGAGCAGTACTTC	CASSQTQGSGEQYF
TRBJ2-7	.	.	TRBV27	TGTGCCAGCAGTTTTTTGCCTCGGATCCACGAGCAGTACTTC	CASSFLPRIHEQYF
TRBJ2-7	.	.	TRBV27	TGTGCCAGCAGTTTATTAGCCATTACCTCCTACGAGCAGTACTTC	CASSLLAITSYEQYF
TRBJ2-7	.	.	TRBV18	TGTGCCAGCTCACCACAGCTCGTCAGGGACGTCCACGAGCAGTACTTC	CASSPQLVRDVHEQYF
TRBJ1-2	.	.	TRBV5-6	TGTGCCAGCAGCTCGGTTCGGACGCGACGCGGTTATGGCTACACCTTC	CASSSVRTRRGYGYTF
TRBJ1-5	.	.	TRBV29-1	TGCAGCGCCGGCGAGTTCAATCAGCCCCAGCATTTT	CSAGEFNQPQHF
TRBJ2-5	.	.	TRBV6-5	TGTGCCAGCAGACGCATTCCCGGGGGTGCGGAGACCCAGTACTTC	CASRRIPGGAETQYF
TRBJ2-7	.	.	TRBV11-1	TGTGCCAGCGGATGGGACACCCCCTACGAGCAGTACTTC	CASGWDTPYEQYF
TRBJ1-2	TRBD1	.	TRBV29-1	TGCAGCGTCGGGACAGGGGGCTACACCTTC	CSVGTGGYTF
TRBJ1-2	TRBD1	once	TRBV10-3	TGTGCCGGGCGAGGACAGGGCGGCTATGGCTACACCTTC	CAGRGQGGYGYTF
TRBJ2-2	.	few	TRBV21-1	TGTGCCAGCAGCCAGAGGGCACGTTCAACCGGGGAGCTGTTTTTT	CASSQRARSTGELFF
TRBJ1-5	.	.	TRBV7-8	TGTGCCAGCAGCGAAACAGGGTGGCAGCCCCAGCATTTT	CASSETGWQPQHF
TRBJ1-2	.	.	TRBV27	TGTGCCAGCAGTTTATCGGGAGCGGGTGGCTACACCTTC	CASSLSGAGGYTF
TRBJ2-3	.	.	TRBV5-4	TGTGCCAGCAGCCCCGGTAACACAGATACGCAGTATTTT	CASSPGNTDTQYF
TRBJ1-2	.	.	TRBV15	TGTGCCACCAGCAGAGACGGGGGTTCTGGCTACACCTTC	CATSRDGGSGYTF
TRBJ2-3	TRBD1	few	TRBV5-1	TGCGCCAGCAGCTTGGCGACAGGGCGCATAACAGATACGCAGTATTTT	CASSLATGRITDTQYF
TRBJ1-1	.	.	TRBV2	TGTGCCAGCAGTGTCGCGAGGGAAGCTTTCTTT	CASSVAREAFF
TRBJ2-1	TRBD1	.	TRBV11-3	TGTGCCAGCAGCTCGCGAACAGGGGGCCCTGCCAATGAGCAGTTCTTC	CASSSRTGGPANEQFF
TRBJ1-1	TRBD1	.	TRBV18	TGTGCCAGCTCATCCGGGACAGGGACTGAAGCTTTCTTT	CASSSGTGTEAFF
TRBJ1-4	.	few	TRBV30	TGTGCCTGGAGTGTATCAGGACTTCCTAATGAAAAACTGTTTTTT	CAWSVSGLPNEKLFF
TRBJ1-5	TRBD1	few	TRBV29-1	TGCAGCGTTGGAGAGGGGGCCGATCAGCCCCAGCATTTT	CSVGEGADQPQHF
TRBJ1-6	.	once	TRBV10-2	TGCGCCATCGGACCCCGCGAAATGAATTCACCCCTCCACTTT	CAIGPREMNSPLHF
TRBJ1-2	.	.	TRBV4-3	TGCGCCAGCAGCCAAGAAGGACAGCTCTATGGCTACACCTTC	CASSQEGQLYGYTF
TRBJ2-7	TRBD2	.	TRBV18	TGTGCCAGCTCACCACCGTACAGCGGGGCTGGGGTGCAGTACTTC	CASSPPYSGAGVQYF
TRBJ1-3	.	many	TRBV19	TGTGCCAGTAGTTCTGTCACCTCTGGAAACACCATATATTTT	CASSSVTSGNTIYF
TRBJ2-3	.	.	TRBV29-1	TGCAGCGTTGAAGATGGCGTTCCGACAGATACGCAGTATTTT	CSVEDGVPTDTQYF
TRBJ1-1	.	.	TRBV9	TGTGCCAGCAGCGTAGAGGACACTGAAGCTTTCTTT	CASSVEDTEAFF
TRBJ2-1	.	many	TRBV11-2	TGTGCCAGCAGCATAATAGCGGAGACCTCCTACAATGAGCAGTTCTTC	CASSIIAETSYNEQFF
TRBJ2-3	.	.	TRBV7-3	TGTGCCAGCAGCTCCGGCACAGATACGCAGTATTTT	CASSSGTDTQYF
TRBJ2-7	.	.	TRBV6-1	TGTGCCAGCAGTGTGGCAGGAACCTACGAGCAGTACTTC	CASSVAGTYEQYF
TRBJ1-3	.	.	TRBV30	TGTGCCTGGAGTGTGGTGGGGTACTCTGGAAACACCATATATTTT	CAWSVVGYSGNTIYF
TRBJ1-1	.	few	TRBV18	TGTGCCAGCTCACCGCGAGGATTAGGGACTGAAGCTTTCTTT	CASSPRGLGTEAFF
TRBJ2-7	TRBD1	once	TRBV4-3	TGCGCCAGAACGAGGGGGCTCCCTCCTCTCGAGCAGTACTTC	CARTRGLPPLEQYF
TRBJ1-2	.	few	TRBV5-5	TGTGCCAGCAGCTCGGAAGCCTATGGCTACACCTTC	CASSSEAYGYTF
TRBJ1-6	.	.	TRBV5-1	TGCGCCAGCAGCCCGACGGAGGGTCGCTCACCCCTCCACTTT	CASSPTEGRSPLHF
TRBJ1-2	.	.	TRBV4-3	TGCGCCAGCAGCCCGGGGGGGGTTTATGGCTACACCTTC	CASSPGGVYGYTF
TRBJ2-5	.	.	TRBV27	TGTGCCAGCAGGGGCACCGGGCACCAAGAGACCCAGTACTTC	CASRGTGHQETQYF
TRBJ2-5	TRBD1	.	TRBV30	TGTGCCTGGGACAGGGGGGAAGAGACCCAGTACTTC	CAWDRGEETQYF
TRBJ2-7	TRBD1	.	TRBV7-9	TGTGCCAGCAGCCACTGGGGACAGGGCTCCTACGAGCAGTACTTC	CASSHWGQGSYEQYF
TRBJ1-1	TRBD1	.	TRBV7-2	TGTGCCAGCAGCTTGACACCGGGACAGGGGGCCGGAGCTTTCTTT	CASSLTPGQGAGAFF
TRBJ1-5	TRBD1	few	TRBV15	TGTGCCACCAGCAGAGGGGACAGGGGGTCGAATCAGCCCCAGCATTTT	CATSRGDRGSNQPQHF